The 9 T cell receptor beta chains presented below share a single source sample, sequenced in a study of blood T cell repertoires in COVID-19. Sequenced by immunoSEQ multiplex PCR; TCRdb stores in-frame clones only, minus some. Of about 69,000 clones listed, about 80% are singletons. The sequencing input was peripheral blood. The receptors derive from a man aged 50 to 60 with COVID-19, enrolled during active disease.

The J gene is TRBJ1-1, the V gene TRBV3-1 (or the pseudogene TRBV3-2); 11 positions match TRBD1. The CDR3 spans 12 residues. With V trimmed by 4 bases and J by 11 bases, 3 bases remained unmatched. CDR1 is LGHDT, CDR2 YNNKEL, per germline (reference sequence). CDR3 loop: CASSPDRGRAFF. The CDR3, as DNA: TGTGCCAGCAGCCCGGACAGGGGGCGTGCTTTCTTT.

This clone was seen once. The chain recombines TRBV7-9 with TRBJ2-5; tentative D call: TRBD2 (6 bases). CDR1 and CDR2 (germline): SEHNR, FQNEAQ (reference sequence). CDR3 length: 16 residues. Trimming took 5 bases from V and 3 from J, leaving 19 bases between them. This CDR3 reads CASSPRSGGAKETQYF. In DNA, the CDR3 is TGTGCCAGCAGCCCCCGATCGGGCGGGGCCAAAGAGACCCAGTACTTC.

The chain employs TRBV6-5 and TRBJ2-7; weak D call: TRBD1 (5 bases). V was clipped by 6 bases and J by 2 bases, with 14 bases between them. CDR1 is MNHEY and CDR2 is SVGAGI in the germline V gene. The CDR3 has 14 amino acids. The CDR3 reads CASSRARTAYEQYF. The CDR3 nucleotides read TGTGCCAGCAGCAGGGCGAGGACGGCCTACGAGCAGTACTTC.

As for this clone: Because the CDR3's place on the DNA is in doubt, the DNA is left out and the CDR3 is given as listed by TCRdb. The same CDR3 can be traced to other DNA sequences in this sample. The J gene is TRBJ2-1, the V gene TRBV27; the D call TRBD2 from the table was never checked on the DNA. The CDR3 length is 13 residues, termini included. From germline, CDR1 is MNHEY and CDR2 SMNVEV (reference sequence). The CDR3 loop is CASSSSGYNEQFF.

The rearrangement uses TRBV19 and TRBJ1-4; D is unresolved. CDR1 LNHDA and CDR2 SQIVND come from the germline V gene (reference sequence). V lost 6 bases and J 0 bases, leaving 14 bases between the germline ends. The CDR3 contains 16 residues. The CDR3 sequence: CASSRDGAATNEKLFF. In nucleotides, the CDR3 is TGTGCCAGTAGCAGAGACGGAGCCGCAACTAATGAAAAACTGTTTTTT.

V usage is TRBV15 and J usage is TRBJ1-6; D unresolved. The CDR3 has 15 residues. CDR1 LNHNV and CDR2 YYDKDF come from the germline V gene (reference sequence). Trimming cost V 0 bases and J 7 bases, with 10 bases left between them. The CDR3 bases are TGTGCCACCAGCAGAGATTTCACAGCCAATTCACCCCTCCACTTT. As protein: CATSRDFTANSPLHF.

The V gene is TRBV5-5, the J gene TRBJ2-7; tentative D call: TRBD1 (6 bases). The CDR3 runs to 16 residues. Trimming took 4 bases from V and 0 from J, leaving 17 bases between them. Germline V gene sequence: CDR1 SGHKS, CDR2 YYEKEE (reference sequence). The CDR3 DNA is TGTGCCAGCAGCCCAAAACCCTCGGACAGCTCCTACGAGCAGTACTTC. Protein sequence: CASSPKPSDSSYEQYF.

There are many counts of this clone. The V call is TRBV7-9, the J call TRBJ1-6, with D possibly matching TRBD1 (6 bases). The length of the CDR3 is 14 residues. CDR1 SEHNR and CDR2 FQNEAQ come from the germline V gene (reference sequence). Trimming pared 5 bases from V and 10 bases from J, leaving 15 bases between. This CDR3 reads CASSTTGLGSPLHF. CDR3 DNA: TGTGCCAGCAGCACTACAGGGTTGGGCTCACCCCTCCACTTT.

Comment on this clone: Other nucleotide sequences in the sample specify the same CDR3. The gene calls are TRBV6-5 and TRBJ2-5, with a weak D call TRBD2 (7 bases). V was trimmed by 2 bases and J by 5 bases, leaving 15 bases between them. Germline assignment: CDR1 MNHEY and CDR2 SVGAGI. The CDR3 totals 15 residues. CDR3 coding DNA: TGTGCCAGCAGTTACGGTGGGGGGGCCCAGGAGACCCAGTACTTC. Translation gives CASSYGGGAQETQYF.